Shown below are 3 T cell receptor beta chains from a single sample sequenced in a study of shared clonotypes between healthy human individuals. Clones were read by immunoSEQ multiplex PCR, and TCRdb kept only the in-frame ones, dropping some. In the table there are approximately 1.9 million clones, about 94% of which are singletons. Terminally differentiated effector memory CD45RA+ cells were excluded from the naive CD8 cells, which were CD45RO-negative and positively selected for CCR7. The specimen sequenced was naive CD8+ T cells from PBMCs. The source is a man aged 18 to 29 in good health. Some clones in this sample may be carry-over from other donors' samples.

CDR3 coding DNA: TGCGCCAGCAGCCAAGTCCCGGAGCCAGATACGCAGTATTTT. Its translation is CASSQVPEPDTQYF. The chain joins TRBV4-1 to TRBJ2-3; D call uncertain. This CDR3 spans 14 amino acids. V was shortened by 1 base and J by 4 bases, with 9 bases between the two germline ends. Per the germline V gene, CDR1 is MGHRA and CDR2 is YSYEKL.

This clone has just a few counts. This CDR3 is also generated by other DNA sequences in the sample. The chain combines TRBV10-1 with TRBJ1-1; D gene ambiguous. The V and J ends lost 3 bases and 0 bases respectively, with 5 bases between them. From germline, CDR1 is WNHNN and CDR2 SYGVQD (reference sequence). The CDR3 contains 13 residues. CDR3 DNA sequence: TGCGCCAGCAGTGACGGGGTGAACACTGAAGCTTTCTTT. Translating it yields CASSDGVNTEAFF.

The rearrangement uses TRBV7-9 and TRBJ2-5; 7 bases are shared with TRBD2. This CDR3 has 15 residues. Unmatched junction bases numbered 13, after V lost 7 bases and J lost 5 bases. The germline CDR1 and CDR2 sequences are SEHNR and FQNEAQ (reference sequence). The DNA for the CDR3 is TGTGCCAGCACCCCGGGAACGGGAGGCTTGGAGACCCAGTACTTC. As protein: CASTPGTGGLETQYF.